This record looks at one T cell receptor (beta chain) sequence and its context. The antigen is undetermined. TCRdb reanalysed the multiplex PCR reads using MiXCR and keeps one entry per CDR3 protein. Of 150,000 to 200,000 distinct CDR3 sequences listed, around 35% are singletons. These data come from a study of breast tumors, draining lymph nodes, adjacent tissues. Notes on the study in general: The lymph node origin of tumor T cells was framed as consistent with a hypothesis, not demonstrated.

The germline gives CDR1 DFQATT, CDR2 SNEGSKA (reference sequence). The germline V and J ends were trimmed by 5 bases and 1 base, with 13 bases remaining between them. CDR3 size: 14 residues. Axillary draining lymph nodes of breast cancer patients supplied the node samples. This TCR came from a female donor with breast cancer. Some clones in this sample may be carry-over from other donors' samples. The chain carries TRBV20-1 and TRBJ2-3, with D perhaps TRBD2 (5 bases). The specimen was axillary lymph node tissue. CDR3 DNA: TGCAGTGCTGAATCTACTAGGGGCACAGATACGCAGTATTTT. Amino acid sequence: CSAESTRGTDTQYF.